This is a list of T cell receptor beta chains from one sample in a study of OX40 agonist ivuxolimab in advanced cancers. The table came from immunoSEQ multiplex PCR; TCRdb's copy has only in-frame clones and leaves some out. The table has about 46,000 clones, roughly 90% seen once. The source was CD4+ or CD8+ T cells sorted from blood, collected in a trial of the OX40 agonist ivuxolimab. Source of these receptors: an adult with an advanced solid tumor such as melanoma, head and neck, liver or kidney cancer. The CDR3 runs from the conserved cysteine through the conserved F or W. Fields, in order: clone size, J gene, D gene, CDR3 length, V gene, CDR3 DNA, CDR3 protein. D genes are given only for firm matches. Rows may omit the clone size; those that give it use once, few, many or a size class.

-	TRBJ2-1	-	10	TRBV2	TGTGCCAGCAGTGGACGGCGGGGGTTCTTC	CASSGRRGFF
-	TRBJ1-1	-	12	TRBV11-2	TGTGCCAGCAGCTGGGGACGGACTGAAGCTTTCTTT	CASSWGRTEAFF
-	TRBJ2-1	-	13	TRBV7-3	TGTGCCAGCAGCTTCACTAGGGGCAATGAGCAGTTCTTC	CASSFTRGNEQFF
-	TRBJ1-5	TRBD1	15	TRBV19	TGTGCCAGTAGTATGGGACAGGGGGGTCATCAGCCCCAGCATTTT	CASSMGQGGHQPQHF
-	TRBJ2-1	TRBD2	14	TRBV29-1	TGCAGCGTTTCCGGGACTAGCGGTTACAATGAGCAGTTCTTC	CSVSGTSGYNEQFF
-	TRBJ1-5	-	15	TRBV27	TGTGCCAGCAGTCCGGGACTAGGGAGCAATCAGCCCCAGCATTTT	CASSPGLGSNQPQHF
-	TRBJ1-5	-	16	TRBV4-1	TGCGCCAGCAGCCAAGATTGGGCTTCTAGCAATCAGCCCCAGCATTTT	CASSQDWASSNQPQHF
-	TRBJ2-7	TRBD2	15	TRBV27	TGTGCCAGCAGTCTTGAGGGGACTAACTCCGACGAGCAGTACTTC	CASSLEGTNSDEQYF
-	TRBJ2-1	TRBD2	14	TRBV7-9	TGTGCCAGCAGCTCCGGACTAGTGTACAATGAGCAGTTCTTC	CASSSGLVYNEQFF
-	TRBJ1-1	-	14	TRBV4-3	TGCGCCAGCAGCCGAGAGGAGTTCTACACTGAAGCTTTCTTT	CASSREEFYTEAFF
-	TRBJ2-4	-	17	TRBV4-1	TGCGCCAGCAGCCCCTCGGAAGGGGCACTAGCCAAAAACATTCAGTACTTC	CASSPSEGALAKNIQYF
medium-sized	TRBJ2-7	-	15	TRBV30	TGTGCCTGGAGTGTACTGGGCAGGGGCCCCAACGAGCAGTACTTC	CAWSVLGRGPNEQYF
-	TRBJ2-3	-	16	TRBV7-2	TGTGCCAGCAGCTTAATCTTAGGGTCTAGCACAGATACGCAGTATTTT	CASSLILGSSTDTQYF
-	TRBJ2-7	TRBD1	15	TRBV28	TGTGCCAGCAGTAGCGGGACAGGGCCTTCCTACGAGCAGTACTTC	CASSSGTGPSYEQYF
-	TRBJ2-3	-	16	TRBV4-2	TGTGCCAGCAGCCAAGGAACAGGCCCGAGCACAGATACGCAGTATTTT	CASSQGTGPSTDTQYF
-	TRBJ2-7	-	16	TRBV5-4	TGTGCCAGCAGCTTGGAAGAGGGACGGGCTACCTACGAGCAGTACTTC	CASSLEEGRATYEQYF
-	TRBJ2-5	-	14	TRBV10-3	TGTGCCATCAGTGAGGATCGGGGTATAGAGACCCAGTACTTC	CAISEDRGIETQYF
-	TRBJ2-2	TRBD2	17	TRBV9	TGTGCCAGCAGCGGCTTGGGGGGGAGGGCCACCACCGGGGAGCTGTTTTTT	CASSGLGGRATTGELFF
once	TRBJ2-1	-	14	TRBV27	TGTGCCAGCAGTTTATTAGGGGGGTACAATGAGCAGTTCTTC	CASSLLGGYNEQFF
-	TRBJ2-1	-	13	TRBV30	TGTGCCTGGAGTATGGCGATAAATGACGAGCAGTTCTTC	CAWSMAINDEQFF
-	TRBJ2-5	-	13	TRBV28	TGTGCCAGCAGTTTATCCGGAGGAGAGACCCAGTACTTC	CASSLSGGETQYF
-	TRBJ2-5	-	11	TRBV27	TGTGCCAGCAGTTTAGGGGAGACCCAGTACTTC	CASSLGETQYF
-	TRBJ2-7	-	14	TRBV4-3	TGCGCCAGCAGCCAAGATAGAGGGCTGACAGAGCAGTACTTC	CASSQDRGLTEQYF
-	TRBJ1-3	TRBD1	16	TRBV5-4	TGTGCCAGCAGCAGCGCCGACAGGGTATCTGGAAACACCATATATTTT	CASSSADRVSGNTIYF
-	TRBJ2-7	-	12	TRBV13	TGTGCCAGCAGCTTATACCCCTACGAGCAGTACTTC	CASSLYPYEQYF
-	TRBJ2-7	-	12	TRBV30	TGTGCCTGGAGGGGGGACACCCCGGAGCAGTACTTC	CAWRGDTPEQYF
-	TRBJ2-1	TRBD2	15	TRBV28	TGTGCCAGCACGAAGGGACTAGCGGGAGACAATGAGCAGTTCTTC	CASTKGLAGDNEQFF
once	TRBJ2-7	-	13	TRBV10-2	TGCGCCAGCAGTCTTGGACCGTTGGGGGAGCAGTACTTC	CASSLGPLGEQYF
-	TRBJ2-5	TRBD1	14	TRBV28	TGTGCCAGCAGTGACAGGGGTCGGGAAGAGACCCAGTACTTC	CASSDRGREETQYF
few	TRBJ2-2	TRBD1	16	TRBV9	TGTGCCAGCAGCCTACAGAGAGGACAGGAGACCGGGGAGCTGTTTTTT	CASSLQRGQETGELFF
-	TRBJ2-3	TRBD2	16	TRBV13	TGTGCCAGCAGCCCCGCGGGGGGGAAGGGCACAGATACGCAGTATTTT	CASSPAGGKGTDTQYF
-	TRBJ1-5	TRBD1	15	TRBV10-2	TGCGCCAGCAGTGAGCGTACAGGGGGCTATCAGCCCCAGCATTTT	CASSERTGGYQPQHF
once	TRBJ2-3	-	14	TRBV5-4	TGTGCCAGCAGCTCATCCTTAGACACAGATACGCAGTATTTT	CASSSSLDTDTQYF
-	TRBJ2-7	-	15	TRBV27	TGTGCCAGCAGTTTTACCGGACTCGGCCCCTACGAGCAGTACTTC	CASSFTGLGPYEQYF
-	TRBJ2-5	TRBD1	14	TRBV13	TGTGCCAGCAGCTCGGACAGGGGGCGAGAGACCCAGTACTTC	CASSSDRGRETQYF
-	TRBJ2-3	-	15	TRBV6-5	TGTGCCAGCAGTTACTCTACCGGGTCAGCAGATACGCAGTATTTT	CASSYSTGSADTQYF
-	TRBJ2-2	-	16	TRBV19	TGTGCCAGTAGTATGGGGGAGCGGGCGACTCCCGGGGAGCTGTTTTTT	CASSMGERATPGELFF
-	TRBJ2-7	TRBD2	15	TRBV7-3	TGTGCCAGCAGCTTAGCGGGGGGCAGCTCCTACGAGCAGTACTTC	CASSLAGGSSYEQYF
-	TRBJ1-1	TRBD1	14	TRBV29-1	TGCAGCGCCCTAACAGGGGGAACTTTTACAGAAGCTTTCTTT	CSALTGGTFTEAFF
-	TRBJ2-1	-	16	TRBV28	TGTGCCAGCAGAAAAACAGGTTCCTTCTCCTACAATGAGCAGTTCTTC	CASRKTGSFSYNEQFF
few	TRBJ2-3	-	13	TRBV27	TGTGCCAGCAGTTTATCGTTCACAGATACGCAGTATTTT	CASSLSFTDTQYF
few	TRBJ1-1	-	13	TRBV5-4	TGTGCCAGCAGCGTGGGACAGAACACTGAAGCTTTCTTT	CASSVGQNTEAFF
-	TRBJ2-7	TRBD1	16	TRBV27	TGTGCCAGCAGTTTATCGAGAGAGGGGGCCTCCTACGAGCAGTACTTC	CASSLSREGASYEQYF
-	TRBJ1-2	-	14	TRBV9	TGTGCCAGCAGGGACAGTAGATATAACTATGGCTACACCTTC	CASRDSRYNYGYTF
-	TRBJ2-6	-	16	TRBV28	TGTGCCACCGCGGGACAGACCAAATCTGGGGCCAACGTCCTGACTTTC	CATAGQTKSGANVLTF
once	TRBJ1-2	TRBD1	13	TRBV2	TGTGCCAGCAGTGGGACAGGGGGATATGGCTACACCTTC	CASSGTGGYGYTF
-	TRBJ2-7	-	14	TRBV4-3	TGCGCCAGCAGCCAAGGGTCCGGCGGATACGAGCAGTACTTC	CASSQGSGGYEQYF
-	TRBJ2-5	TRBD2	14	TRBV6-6	TGTGCCAGCAGTTCAAGCGGGGGGGGTGAGACCCAGTACTTC	CASSSSGGGETQYF
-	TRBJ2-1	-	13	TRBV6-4	TGTGCCAGCAGTGAAGGGACTGACAATGAGCAGTTCTTC	CASSEGTDNEQFF
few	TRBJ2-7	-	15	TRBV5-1	TGCGCCAGCAGCTCCTTACAGGGTGTAGGGTACGAGCAGTACTTC	CASSSLQGVGYEQYF
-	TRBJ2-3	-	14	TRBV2	TGTGCCAGCAGTGTCGTGGCTTACACAGATACGCAGTATTTT	CASSVVAYTDTQYF
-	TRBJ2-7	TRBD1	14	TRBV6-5	TGTGCCAGCAGACCGGACAGGGGATCTTACGAGCAGTACTTC	CASRPDRGSYEQYF
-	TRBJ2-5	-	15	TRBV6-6	TGTGCCAGCAGTTACTCCCCAGCGGAACAAGAGACCCAGTACTTC	CASSYSPAEQETQYF
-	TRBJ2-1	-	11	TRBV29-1	TGCAGCGTTGGGGGGCAGCAAGAGCAGTTCTTC	CSVGGQQEQFF
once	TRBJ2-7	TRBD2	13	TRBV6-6	TGTGCCAGCAGTTATAGCCCTAGCGGCGAGCAGTACTTC	CASSYSPSGEQYF
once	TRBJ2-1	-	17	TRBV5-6	TGTGCCAGCAGCTCCCCTTGGGGAGAAATCGCCTACAATGAGCAGTTCTTC	CASSSPWGEIAYNEQFF
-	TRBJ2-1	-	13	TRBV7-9	TGCGCCAGCAGCCAAGCTATGGGAGATGAGCAGTTCTTC	CASSQAMGDEQFF
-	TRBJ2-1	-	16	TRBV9	TGTGCCAGCAGCCTAGGGAGTGCCGAACCATACAATGAGCAGTTCTTC	CASSLGSAEPYNEQFF
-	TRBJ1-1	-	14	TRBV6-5	TGTGCCAGCAGTCGCAGGGGCTTGAACACTGAAGCTTTCTTT	CASSRRGLNTEAFF